The source of this TCR beta chain is a study of cytomegalovirus exposure and HLA in healthy donors. Turning to the study itself: Earlier work reported some 110 million unique TCR beta sequences from about 190 million T cells.

V lost 6 bases and J lost 6; bases outside the gene matches: 10. CDR1 is MDHEN, CDR2 SYDVKM, per germline. The CDR3 is 14 amino acids. In the case of this clone: As yet, its antigen is unknown.

13 Jbeta primers and 60 Vbeta primers were used for the PCR. The repertoire was sequenced with immunoSEQ multiplex PCR; TCRdb's copy has only in-frame clones and lacks some. The table lists around 180,000 clones, less than 85% of them singletons, with 1% in the top ten. General study results and limits: Confirmation was obtained in vitro that a few CMV-associated chains are specific for CMV antigens. Among TCR beta chains of equal frequency, HLA-associated ones were more clonally expanded in a later analysis.

The origin of this receptor is a boy aged 2-9 years in good health and CMV-seronegative. The sample comprised PBMCs. V and J are TRBV28 and TRBJ1-2; 7 bases fit TRBD1. As DNA, the CDR3 is TGTGCCAGCAGCCTCGACAGGGCGAAGGATGGCTACACCTTC. It is translated as CASSLDRAKDGYTF.